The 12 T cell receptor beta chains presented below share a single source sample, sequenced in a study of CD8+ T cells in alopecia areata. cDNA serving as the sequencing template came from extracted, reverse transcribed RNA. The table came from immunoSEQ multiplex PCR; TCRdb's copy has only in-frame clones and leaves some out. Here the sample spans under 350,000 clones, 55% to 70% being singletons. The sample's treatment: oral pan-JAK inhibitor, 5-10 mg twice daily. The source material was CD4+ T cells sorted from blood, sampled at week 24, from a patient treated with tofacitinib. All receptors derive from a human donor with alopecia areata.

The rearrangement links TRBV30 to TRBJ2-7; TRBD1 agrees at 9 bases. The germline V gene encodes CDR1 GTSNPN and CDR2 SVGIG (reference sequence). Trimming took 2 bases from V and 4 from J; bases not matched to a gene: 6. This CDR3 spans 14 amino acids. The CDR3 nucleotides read TGTGCCTGGAGTACCGGGACAGGGAGTTACGAGCAGTACTTC. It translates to CAWSTGTGSYEQYF.

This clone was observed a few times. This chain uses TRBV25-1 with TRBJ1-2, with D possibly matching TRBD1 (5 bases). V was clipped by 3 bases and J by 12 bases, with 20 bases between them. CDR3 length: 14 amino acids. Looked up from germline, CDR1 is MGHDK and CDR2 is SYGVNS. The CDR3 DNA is TGTGCCAGCAGTGACCCAGCGCAGGGTATTAGACACACCTTC. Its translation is CASSDPAQGIRHTF.

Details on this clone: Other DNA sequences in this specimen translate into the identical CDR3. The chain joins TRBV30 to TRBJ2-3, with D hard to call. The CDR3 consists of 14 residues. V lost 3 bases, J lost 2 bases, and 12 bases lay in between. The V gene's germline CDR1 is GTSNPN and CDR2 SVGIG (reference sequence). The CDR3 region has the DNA TGTGCCTGGAGGGGCACGGTGCCCACAGATACGCAGTATTTT. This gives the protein CAWRGTVPTDTQYF.

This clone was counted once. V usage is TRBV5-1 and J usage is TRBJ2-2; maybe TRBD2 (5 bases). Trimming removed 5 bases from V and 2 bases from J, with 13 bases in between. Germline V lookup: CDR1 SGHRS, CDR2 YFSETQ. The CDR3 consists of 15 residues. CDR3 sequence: CASRIGGENTGELFF. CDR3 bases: TGCGCCAGCAGGATAGGAGGAGAAAACACCGGGGAGCTGTTTTTT.

CDR3 sequence reads: CASSQGSSLTNEQFF. The CDR3 DNA reads as TGTGCCAGCAGCCAAGGTTCCTCTCTCACCAATGAGCAGTTCTTC. V usage is TRBV14 and J usage is TRBJ2-1; D is ambiguous. CDR3 size: 15 residues. The germline gives CDR1 SGHDN, CDR2 FVKESK. V was clipped by 1 base and J by 6 bases, with 13 bases between them.

CDR3 sequence reads: CASSLSVGQPQHF. The CDR3 DNA follows: TGTGCCAGCAGCTTAAGTGTAGGTCAGCCCCAGCATTTT. The gene calls are TRBV7-6 and TRBJ1-5; D is unresolved. This CDR3 is 13 amino acids long. The V gene's germline CDR1 is SGHVS and CDR2 FNYEAQ. V shed 2 bases and J shed 6 bases, with 8 bases lying between them.

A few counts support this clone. The CDR3 nucleotides are TGTGCCAGCAGTTCCCTTCGGGGGGGCGACACCGGGGAGCTGTTTTTT. Protein product: CASSSLRGGDTGELFF. The chain joins TRBV28 to TRBJ2-2; 8 bases are shared with TRBD2. This CDR3 has 16 amino acids. J lost 3 bases, V lost 4 bases, and 7 bases had no gene match. Germline V gives CDR1 MDHEN, CDR2 SYDVKM.

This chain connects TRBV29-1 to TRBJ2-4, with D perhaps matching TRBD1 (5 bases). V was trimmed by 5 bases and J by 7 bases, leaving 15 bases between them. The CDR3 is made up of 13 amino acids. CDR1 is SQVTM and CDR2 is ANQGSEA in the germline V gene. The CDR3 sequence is CSVMTEALNIQYF. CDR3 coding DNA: TGCAGCGTTATGACAGAAGCCCTGAACATTCAGTACTTC.

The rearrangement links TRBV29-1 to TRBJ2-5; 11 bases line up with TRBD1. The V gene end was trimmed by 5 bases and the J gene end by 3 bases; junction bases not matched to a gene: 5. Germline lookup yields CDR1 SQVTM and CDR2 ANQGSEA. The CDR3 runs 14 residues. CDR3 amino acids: CSVKDRGREETQYF. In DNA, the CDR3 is TGCAGCGTTAAGGACAGGGGGCGTGAAGAGACCCAGTACTTC. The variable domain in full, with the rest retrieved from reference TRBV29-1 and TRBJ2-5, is SAVISQKPSRDICQRGTSLTIQCQVDSQVTMMFWYRQQPGQSLTLIATANQGSEATYESGFVIDKFPISRPNLTFSTLTVSNMSPEDSSIYLCSVKDRGREETQYFGPGTRLLVL.

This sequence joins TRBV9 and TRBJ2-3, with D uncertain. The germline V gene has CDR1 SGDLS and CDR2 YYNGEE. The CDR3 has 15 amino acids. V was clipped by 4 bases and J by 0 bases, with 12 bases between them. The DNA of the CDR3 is TGTGCCAGCAGCACGACTGCCCCTAGCACAGATACGCAGTATTTT. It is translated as CASSTTAPSTDTQYF.

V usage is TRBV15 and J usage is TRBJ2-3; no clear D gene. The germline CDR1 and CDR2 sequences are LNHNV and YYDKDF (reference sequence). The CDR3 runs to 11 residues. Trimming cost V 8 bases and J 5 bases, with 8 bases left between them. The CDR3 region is CATGVGDTQYF. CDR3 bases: TGTGCCACCGGGGTCGGAGATACGCAGTATTTT.

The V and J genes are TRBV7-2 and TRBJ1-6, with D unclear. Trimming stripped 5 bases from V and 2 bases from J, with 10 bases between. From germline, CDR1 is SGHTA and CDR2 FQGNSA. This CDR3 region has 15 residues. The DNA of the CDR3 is TGTGCCAGCAGCCCCGTACTGGCCTATAATTCACCCCTCCACTTT. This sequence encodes CASSPVLAYNSPLHF.